The entry below describes one T cell receptor beta chain. This sample was taken from a study of cytomegalovirus exposure and HLA in healthy donors. For the study at large: The Caucasian-associated ancestry cluster contained about four fifths of the approximately 420 genotyped donors.

From germline, CDR1 is MDHEN and CDR2 SYDVKM. This CDR3 has 15 residues. The V gene lost 4 bases and the J gene lost 4 bases, with 13 bases spanning the gap. Primers: 60 Vbeta forward and 13 Jbeta reverse. Here immunoSEQ multiplex PCR was the method, and the copy in TCRdb shows in-frame clones only, minus some. This sample has about 64,000 clones, with 60% to 75% found just once. Material: PBMCs. This sequence originates from a male donor in good health and CMV-seropositive. This chain links TRBV28 with TRBJ1-4; D unresolved. The CDR3 sequence is CASSSRQDSNEKLFF. The CDR3, as DNA: TGTGCCAGCAGTTCTCGACAAGATAGTAATGAAAAACTGTTTTTT.